These 10 T cell receptor beta chains came from one sample sequenced in a study of T cell repertoires in cytomegalovirus infection. Antigens for these TCRs are unknown. TCRdb re-called the reads with MiXCR, one entry per CDR3 protein. The data hold some 590,000 distinct CDR3 sequences, with around 40% observed a single time. The sequences come from cultured PBMCs, collected from culture after CMV antigen stimulation. Receptors were obtained from a human donor in good health (CMV status not recorded). Some clones in this sample may be carry-over from other donors' samples.

The rearrangement uses TRBV7-2 and TRBJ2-3; D is perhaps TRBD2 (6 bases). Germline V gene data show CDR1 as SGHTA and CDR2 as FQGNSA. Between the trimmed V and J ends, which lost 2 bases and 5 bases, there was a span of 11 bases. CDR3 length: 14 amino acids. The CDR3 DNA sequence: TGTGCCAGCAGCTTATCGGGGAGGAAAGATACGCAGTATTTT. Its translation is CASSLSGRKDTQYF.

This clonotype was picked up a small number of times. The chain joins TRBV15 to TRBJ1-5; D gene unclear. CDR1 is LNHNV, CDR2 YYDKDF, per germline (reference sequence). The CDR3 spans 16 residues. V was pared by 0 bases and J by 0 bases, with 9 bases between. In DNA form, the CDR3 reads TGTGCCACCAGCAGAGATGATCCATATAGCAATCAGCCCCAGCATTTT. It is translated as CATSRDDPYSNQPQHF. Full variable domain (rest looked up from reference TRBV15 and TRBJ1-5): DAMVIQNPRYQVTQFGKPVTLSCSQTLNHNVMYWYQQKSSQAPKLLFHYYDKDFNNEADTPDNFQSRRPNTSFCFLDIRSPGLGDTAMYLCATSRDDPYSNQPQHFGDGTRLSIL.

This rearrangement joins TRBV2 to TRBJ2-3; unclear D gene. CDR3 size: 14 residues. CDR1 SNHLY and CDR2 FYNNEI come from the germline V gene. V was cut by 0 bases and J by 5 bases, with 9 bases left in between. CDR3 amino acids: CASSEAHNQDTQYF. In DNA form, the CDR3 reads TGTGCCAGCAGTGAAGCGCACAACCAAGATACGCAGTATTTT.

The J gene is TRBJ2-1, the V gene TRBV15; TRBD1 matches at 8 bases. This CDR3 region has 15 residues. Germline loops: CDR1 LNHNV, CDR2 YYDKDF (reference sequence). Germline trimming cut 6 bases from V and 3 bases from J; bases unmatched to any gene: 7. The CDR3 nucleotides are TGTGCCACCAGTAGACAGGGGATGGGCTACAATGAGCAGTTCTTC. As protein: CATSRQGMGYNEQFF.

The sample holds a few counts of this clonotype. This chain links TRBV6-1 with TRBJ1-6; D is unclear. CDR1 and CDR2 from the germline V gene are MNHNS and SASEGT. V gave up 7 bases and J gave up 7 bases, with 17 bases separating them. The CDR3 is made up of 15 amino acids. The DNA for the CDR3 is TGTGCCAGCAAATCGGACGAGATGAAGAATTCACCCCTCCACTTT. Translating gives CASKSDEMKNSPLHF.

The chain recombines TRBV7-2 with TRBJ1-4, with D perhaps matching TRBD1 (6 bases). V was shortened by 6 bases and J by 8 bases, with 19 bases between the two germline ends. This CDR3 comprises 15 residues. Per germline, CDR1 SGHTA and CDR2 FQGNSA. CDR3 sequence (DNA): TGTGCCAGCAGTCAGCGGAGGGCTAGGGGGGAAAAACTGTTTTTT. The encoded protein is CASSQRRARGEKLFF. Full variable domain (rest looked up from reference TRBV7-2 and TRBJ1-4): GAGVSQSPSNKVTEKGKDVELRCDPISGHTALYWYRQSLGQGLEFLIYFQGNSAPDKSGLPSDRFSAERTGGSVSTLTIQRTQQEDSAVYLCASSQRRARGEKLFFGSGTQLSVL.

The chain couples TRBV7-2 to TRBJ2-7, with 8 bases aligning to TRBD2. Germline V gene data show CDR1 as SGHTA and CDR2 as FQGNSA. Losses at the gene ends were 5 bases for V and 2 bases for J; bases not matched to a gene: 5. This CDR3 is built from 14 residues. Here the CDR3 reads CASSAGLGPYEQYF. DNA for the CDR3: TGTGCCAGCAGCGCGGGACTAGGACCCTACGAGCAGTACTTC.

The chain joins TRBV7-9 to TRBJ2-6; unclear D gene. Trimming removed 5 bases at V and 0 bases at J, with 8 bases between. Germline V gene lookup returns CDR1 SEHNR and CDR2 FQNEAQ (reference sequence). This CDR3 region has 15 residues. DNA of the CDR3: TGTGCCAGCAGCAAGGACCTCTCTGGGGCCAACGTCCTGACTTTC. This gives the protein CASSKDLSGANVLTF.

This clonotype was observed a handful of times. The rearrangement joins TRBV6-2 or TRBV6-3 to TRBJ2-1; perhaps TRBD2 as D (6 bases). Deletions cut 4 bases from V and 5 bases from J, with 15 bases between. CDR1 is MNHEY, CDR2 SVGEGT, per germline. The CDR3 is 15 residues long. The CDR3 region is CASSFWRARDNEQFF. Written as DNA, the CDR3 is TGTGCCAGCAGTTTTTGGAGGGCTCGGGACAATGAGCAGTTCTTC.

This chain joins TRBV4-1 and TRBJ1-1, with D unresolved. Between the trimmed V and J ends, which lost 4 bases and 1 base, there was a span of 13 bases. CDR3 size: 15 residues. CDR1 MGHRA and CDR2 YSYEKL come from the germline V gene. The CDR3 DNA reads TGCGCCAGCAGCCGGTACCTAGGAGAGAACACTGAAGCTTTCTTT. Translating it yields CASSRYLGENTEAFF.